The 8 T cell receptor beta chains given below trace back to one sample, sequenced in a study of OX40 agonist ivuxolimab in advanced cancers. Method: immunoSEQ multiplex PCR; TCRdb's copy keeps in-frame clones and lacks some. The sample yields about 16,000 clones, about four fifths seen once. Here the sequenced sample was CD4+ or CD8+ T cells sorted from blood, taken in a trial of the OX40 agonist ivuxolimab. These receptor sequences come from an adult with an advanced solid tumor such as melanoma, head and neck, liver or kidney cancer.

The V and J genes are TRBV6-5 and TRBJ2-3; no clear D. The germline V gene has CDR1 MNHEY and CDR2 SVGAGI. V lost 2 bases and J 0 bases, leaving 6 bases between the germline ends. There are 14 residues in the CDR3. The CDR3 loop reads CASSYTSSTDTQYF. The DNA for the CDR3 is TGTGCCAGCAGTTACACCTCTAGCACAGATACGCAGTATTTT.

The V and J genes are TRBV4-1 and TRBJ2-2; D is undetermined. This CDR3 has 13 amino acids. Trimming stripped 4 bases from V and 6 bases from J, with 9 bases between. Per germline, CDR1 MGHRA and CDR2 YSYEKL. The CDR3 DNA is TGCGCCAGCAGCCTCGGCCTCGCCGGGGAGCTGTTTTTT. Protein sequence: CASSLGLAGELFF.

The chain links TRBV7-8 to TRBJ2-3; D may be TRBD1 (6 bases). V lost 4 bases to trimming and J lost 0 bases, with 17 bases between them. The germline CDR1 and CDR2 sequences are SGHVS and FQNEAQ. The CDR3 runs 17 residues. The CDR3 bases are TGTGCCAGCAGCTCTAGCCTGACAGGTTCTAGCACAGATACGCAGTATTTT. This encodes CASSSSLTGSSTDTQYF.

The rearrangement joins TRBV1 to TRBJ2-7; the DNA was not compared with TRBD2, the D call given in the table. TRBV1 is listed as a pseudogene. The CDR3 length is 17 residues. CDR3 in amino acids: CTSSQDILAGTPYEQYF. In DNA, the CDR3 is TGCACCAGCAGCCAAGATATCCTAGCGGGTACCCCCTACGAGCAGTACTTC.

The genes are TRBV4-3 and TRBJ1-2; 7 positions agree with TRBD1. V lost 4 bases, J lost 3 bases, and 5 bases stayed unmatched. The CDR3 consists of 14 residues. The germline CDR1 and CDR2 sequences are LGHNA and YSLEER. CDR3 in DNA: TGCGCCAGCAGCCCCGGACAGGCCGACTATGGCTACACCTTC. It encodes CASSPGQADYGYTF.

This chain links TRBV7-6 with TRBJ2-7; the match to TRBD1 covers 9 bases. V shed 5 bases and J 1 base; nucleotides not matched to a gene: 9. CDR1 is SGHVS, CDR2 FNYEAQ, per germline. CDR3 size: 16 residues. CDR3 sequence (DNA): TGTGCCAGCAGCCCCGCGGGCGGACAGGGGTCCTACGAGCAGTACTTC. Translating it yields CASSPAGGQGSYEQYF.

The chain joins TRBV7-9 to TRBJ2-5; 8 nucleotides align to TRBD1. CDR3 size: 16 residues. J gave up 5 bases and V 5 bases, and 13 bases lay outside the gene matches. In germline, CDR1 is SEHNR, CDR2 FQNEAQ (reference sequence). The CDR3: CASSPRPAGQGETQYF. CDR3 sequence (DNA): TGTGCCAGCAGCCCTCGCCCCGCCGGACAGGGTGAGACCCAGTACTTC.

This chain uses TRBV19 with TRBJ2-7; TRBD1 or TRBD2 may be the D gene (5 bases each). Deletions cut 3 bases from V and 2 bases from J, with 11 bases between. The length of the CDR3 is 14 residues. The germline gives CDR1 LNHDA, CDR2 SQIVND (reference sequence). DNA of the CDR3: TGTGCCAGTAGTATTACGGGACCGACCTACGAGCAGTACTTC. This gives the protein CASSITGPTYEQYF. Drawing the rest from reference TRBV19 and TRBJ2-7, the complete variable domain is DGGITQSPKYLFRKEGQNVTLSCEQNLNHDAMYWYRQDPGQGLRLIYYSQIVNDFQKGDIAEGYSVSREKKESFPLTVTSAQKNPTAFYLCASSITGPTYEQYFGPGTRLTVT.